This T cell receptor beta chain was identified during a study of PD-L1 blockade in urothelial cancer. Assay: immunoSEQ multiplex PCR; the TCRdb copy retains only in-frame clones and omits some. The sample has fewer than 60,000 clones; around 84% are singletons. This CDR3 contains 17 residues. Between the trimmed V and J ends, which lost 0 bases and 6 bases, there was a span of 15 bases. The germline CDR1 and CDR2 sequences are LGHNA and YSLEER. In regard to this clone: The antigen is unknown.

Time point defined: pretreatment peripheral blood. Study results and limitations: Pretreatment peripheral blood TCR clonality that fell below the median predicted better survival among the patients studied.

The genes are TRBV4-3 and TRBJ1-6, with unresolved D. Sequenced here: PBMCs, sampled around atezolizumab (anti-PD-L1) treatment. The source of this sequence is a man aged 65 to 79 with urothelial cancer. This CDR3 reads CASSQDLGRPFNSPLHF. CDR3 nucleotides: TGCGCCAGCAGCCAAGATTTGGGCAGACCTTTTAATTCACCCCTCCACTTT.